These T cell receptor beta chains were read from a single sample in a study of identical twins. TCRdb recomputed calls from the 5' RACE reads with MiXCR, one row per CDR3 protein. The sample has some 590,000 distinct CDR3 sequences, 9.6% seen once. In addition, the sample was reused for a study of yellow fever vaccine responses in identical twins.

Sequenced: PBMCs. The origin of the receptors is a woman aged 18-29 years in good health. The CDR3 runs from the conserved cysteine through the conserved F or W.

v_gene	j_gene	CDR3aa
TRBV6-1	TRBJ2-1	CASSGAGGSDEQFF
TRBV20-1	TRBJ2-3	CSIKTPNETDTQYF
TRBV29-1	TRBJ2-1	CSVTSYPPLPHEQFF
TRBV5-1	TRBJ2-3	CASSSQAPEGQYF
TRBV20-1	TRBJ2-1	CSARDNPGLGLNEQFF
TRBV10-3	TRBJ2-3	CASRGRRITDTQYF
TRBV6-5	TRBJ2-4	CASSSPGQGLAKNIQYF
TRBV10-3	TRBJ2-7	CAIRAGQDSYEQYF
TRBV7-2	TRBJ2-1	CASSFWRGGGNEQFF
TRBV12-3/TRBV12-4	TRBJ1-1	CASCPNTNTEAFF
TRBV6-1	TRBJ2-3	CASTKQASTDTQYF
TRBV20-1	TRBJ2-3	CSARVVAGGPITDTQYF
TRBV2	TRBJ2-7	CASSEALRGWEQYF
TRBV4-3	TRBJ1-2	CASSQFTDVLYGYTF
TRBV10-3	TRBJ2-7	CAISESGRGYEQYF
TRBV12-3/TRBV12-4	TRBJ2-1	CASSPSGGADEQFF
TRBV6-1	TRBJ1-1	CASRTGQGGVNTEAFF
TRBV27	TRBJ2-7	CASSLSAGGRYEQYF
TRBV4-1	TRBJ2-5	CASSQPTGFLQETQYF
TRBV29-1	TRBJ2-2	CSVEEPNTGELFF
TRBV5-1	TRBJ2-5	CASSSGDLEETQYF
TRBV7-8	TRBJ1-2	CASSLTQGGSNYGYTF
TRBV2	TRBJ1-5	CASSGGATSREPQHF
TRBV5-4	TRBJ2-2	CASSPASERGRELFF
TRBV27	TRBJ2-7	CASSPGRGGNEQYF
TRBV15	TRBJ2-7	CATSRDGTSGYEQYF
TRBV6-1	TRBJ2-5	CASSEALGTPRSQYF
TRBV10-2	TRBJ2-2	CASSVVFGGASPGELFF
TRBV6-2/TRBV6-3	TRBJ2-5	CASSYQGGLETQYF
TRBV6-6	TRBJ2-7	CASSPGGQSGYF
TRBV20-1	TRBJ2-5	CSARDPRRETQYF
TRBV12-3/TRBV12-4	TRBJ2-1	CASSFILGLAGVVEQFF
TRBV7-2	TRBJ1-1	CASSLAGTANTEAFF
TRBV6-1	TRBJ2-5	CASPAPGDQETQYF
TRBV12-3/TRBV12-4	TRBJ2-1	CASSPPGLADEQFF
TRBV20-1	TRBJ2-1	CSAPIGGVGEQFF
TRBV5-6	TRBJ2-3	CASSQLGGREFTRADTQYF